The rows below give T cell receptor beta chains drawn from one sample of a study of control samples from healthy donors and cancer patients. Profiling relied on immunoSEQ multiplex PCR, and the TCRdb table lists in-frame clones only, not all of them. The table includes over 75,000 clones, around four fifths detected once. The specimen was blood. Receptors were obtained from a man aged 25 to 40 in good health. Each CDR3 is given with its conserved first and last residue. D genes are given only for firm matches. Clone sizes are given selectively: once, few, many, or a class where the clone is expanded.

>TRBV5-1|.|once|TRBJ2-3
TGCGCCAGCAGATATACCCCCGGGACTCGCACAGATACGCAGTATTTT
CASRYTPGTRTDTQYF
>TRBV30|.|.|TRBJ1-1
TGTGCCTGGAGTGTAGCGATTTTCAGCGCTGAAGCTTTCTTT
CAWSVAIFSAEAFF
>TRBV19|TRBD2|.|TRBJ2-6
TGTGCCAGTAGTAGCGTCGGGGGGGCTGGGTCTGGGGCCAACGTCCTGACTTTC
CASSSVGGAGSGANVLTF
>TRBV19|.|once|TRBJ1-5
TGTGCCAGTAGAGGGAAGCAGGGACGGAACAATCAGCCCCAGCATTTT
CASRGKQGRNNQPQHF
>TRBV3-1/TRBV3-2|TRBD2|.|TRBJ2-1
TGTGCCAGCAGCCAAGATCAGTCCCTAGCGGGGATATACAATGAGCAGTTCTTC
CASSQDQSLAGIYNEQFF
>TRBV7-3|TRBD2|once|TRBJ2-1
TGTGCCAGCAGCTTATCTCCACGGGGGGGATCCTACAATGAGCAGTTCTTC
CASSLSPRGGSYNEQFF
>TRBV7-8|TRBD2|.|TRBJ2-6
TGTGCCAGCAGCCGAGCGGGGAAAGGGGCCAACGTCCTGACTTTC
CASSRAGKGANVLTF
>TRBV19|.|.|TRBJ1-5
TGTGCCAGTAGTATAGTTCTGACAGACCAACAGCCCCAGCATTTT
CASSIVLTDQQPQHF
>TRBV27|.|.|TRBJ1-1
TGTGCCAGCAGCCTTGGGCTCGGGAACACTGAAGCTTTCTTT
CASSLGLGNTEAFF
>TRBV9|TRBD1|.|TRBJ2-3
TGTGCCAGCAGCGTGAAGGGGGCCCGAAGCACAGATACGCAGTATTTT
CASSVKGARSTDTQYF
>TRBV9|TRBD1|.|TRBJ1-6
TGTGCCAGCAGCGTAGGGACAGGGAGAGATTCACCCCTCCACTTT
CASSVGTGRDSPLHF
>TRBV6-6|.|.|TRBJ1-6
TGTGCCAGCAGTTACTTATCCGGGGCACATAATTCACCCCTCCACTTT
CASSYLSGAHNSPLHF
>TRBV2|.|once|TRBJ2-2
TGTGCCAGCAGTGAATTCGGCGTACGCGGGGAGCTGTTTTTT
CASSEFGVRGELFF
>TRBV19|.|.|TRBJ2-5
TGTGCCAGTCGGCGGGGGACAACAGGGTCGGGGACCCAGTACTTC
CASRRGTTGSGTQYF
>TRBV5-1|TRBD1|.|TRBJ2-7
TGCGCCAGCAGCTTAGGATCGACAGGGGTAGAAGGAGAGCAGTACTTC
CASSLGSTGVEGEQYF
>TRBV3-1/TRBV3-2|TRBD2|.|TRBJ2-3
TGTGCCAGCAGCCCGCAGCGGGGGAGCACAGATACGCAGTATTTT
CASSPQRGSTDTQYF
>TRBV30|.|.|TRBJ2-3
TGTGCCTGGAGGGGGACAGATACGCAGTATTTT
CAWRGTDTQYF
>TRBV7-9|.|.|TRBJ2-2
TGTGCCAGCAGCTCATCCCGAGAGGGGGAAACCGGGGAGCTGTTTTTT
CASSSSREGETGELFF
>TRBV6-2/TRBV6-3|.|.|TRBJ2-3
TGTGCCAGCAGTTACAGCCGGTGGGGCACAGATACGCAGTATTTT
CASSYSRWGTDTQYF